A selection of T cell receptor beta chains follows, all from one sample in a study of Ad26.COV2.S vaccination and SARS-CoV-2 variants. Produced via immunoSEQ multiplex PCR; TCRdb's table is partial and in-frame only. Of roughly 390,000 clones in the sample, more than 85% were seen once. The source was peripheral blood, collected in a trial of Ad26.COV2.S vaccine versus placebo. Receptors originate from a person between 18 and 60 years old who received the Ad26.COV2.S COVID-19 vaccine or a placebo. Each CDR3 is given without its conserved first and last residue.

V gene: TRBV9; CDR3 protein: ASSVVGGLVSGANVLT
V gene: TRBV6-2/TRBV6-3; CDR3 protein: ASSHPTGWGETQY
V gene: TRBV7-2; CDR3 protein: ASSLGGPMGADTQY
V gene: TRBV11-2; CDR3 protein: ASSLRGKVDYNEQF
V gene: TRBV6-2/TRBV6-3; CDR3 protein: ASSQLTYNEQF
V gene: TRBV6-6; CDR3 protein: ASRKGLTTDTQY
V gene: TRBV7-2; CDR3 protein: ASSSGLLRETQY
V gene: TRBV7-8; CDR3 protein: ASSQKRVSGEQY
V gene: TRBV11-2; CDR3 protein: ASSAGPFYEQY
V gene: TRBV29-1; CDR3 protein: SVEDPTWGAGANVLT
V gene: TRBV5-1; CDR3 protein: ASSSRAGLEETQY
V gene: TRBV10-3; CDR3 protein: AISVPGLAGAETQY
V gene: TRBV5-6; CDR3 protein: ASSWGGGNEKLF
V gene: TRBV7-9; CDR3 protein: ASSFTIPGANVLT
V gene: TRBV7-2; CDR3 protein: ASSLDLFQSSYNEQF
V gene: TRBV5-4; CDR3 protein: ASSTVQTTGELF
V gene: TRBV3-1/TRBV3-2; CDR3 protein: ASSQDVSRGTQY
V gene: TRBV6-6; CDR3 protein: ASSYLDREVTGELF
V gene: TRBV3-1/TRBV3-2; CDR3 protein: ASSQATRAGGTDTQY
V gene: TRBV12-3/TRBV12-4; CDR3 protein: ASSRTGIPQQY
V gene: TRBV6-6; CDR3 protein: ASSYRRAGVTEAF
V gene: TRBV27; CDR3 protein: ASSYSPGHGYT
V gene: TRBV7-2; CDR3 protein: ASSHVPGISSYEQY
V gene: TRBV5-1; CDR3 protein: ASSLGVADTQY